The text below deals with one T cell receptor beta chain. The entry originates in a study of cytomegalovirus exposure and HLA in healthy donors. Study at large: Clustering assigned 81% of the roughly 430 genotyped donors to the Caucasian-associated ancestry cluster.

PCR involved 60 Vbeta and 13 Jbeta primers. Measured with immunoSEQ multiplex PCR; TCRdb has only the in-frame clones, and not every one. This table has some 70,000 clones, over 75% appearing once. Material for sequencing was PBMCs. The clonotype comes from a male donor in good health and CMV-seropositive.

CDR3 sequence: CASSSPPRGNTIYF. CDR3 DNA: TGTGCCAGCAGCTCCCCCCCCCGGGGAAACACCATATATTTT. This rearrangement joins TRBV21-1 to TRBJ1-3. TRBV21-1 corresponds to a pseudogene. The CDR3 extends over 14 amino acids.